Sequencing of this T cell receptor (beta chain) was carried out in a study of blood T cell repertoires in COVID-19 (dated by TCRdb to between 2020 and 2021). Study-wide context: Samples covering the acute and convalescent phases of COVID-19 were provided by collaborators in the United States, Italy and Spain. The material from the prospective study consisted of cDNA or gDNA derived from T cells, B-cell-depleted T cells, or PBMCs. Deeply sampled blood TCRbeta repertoires from subjects exposed to, actively infected with, or recovered from COVID-19 were included in the dataset. A freely available public database, intended as a resource for researchers studying the immune response to SARS-CoV-2, is where the repertoires were released. Samples were obtained from the ongoing ImmuneRACE study (first 160 participants) and from over 1,000 subjects provided by 6 global collaborators. Sample metadata almost always included a de-identified subject ID, COVID-19 status, age in years and sex. Where HLA class I and class II types were available, the types were taken from metadata supplied by the sample provider, not from assay-based typing.

Participants in the prospective study were enrolled through a virtual design, were aged about 18 to 100 years, and lived in approximately 25 United States geographic areas. Cohort assignment in the prospective study relied on participant-reported clinical history from a screening survey and a study questionnaire. Exposed participants were defined as having been in contact with someone with a PCR-confirmed or clinician-diagnosed COVID-19 case within 2 weeks of study entry. In the prospective study, whole blood, serum and a nasopharyngeal or oropharyngeal swab were collected from each participant by mobile phlebotomists. Prospective study participants could optionally give additional blood draws and questionnaires over an approximately 2-month period. Prospective study blood samples were shipped either frozen or at room temperature before DNA extraction. This clone has a single count. The target of this receptor is not known. No base qualities exist here, and no much larger clone lies one base off it.

What the study reported, not specific to this receptor: The amount of clinical and demographic metadata varied by source and participant and was provided uncurated.

TCRbeta CDR3 regions were amplified from genomic DNA using the immunoSEQ Assay, a bias-controlled multiplex PCR. In the paper's pipeline: The number of nucleated cells in each sample was estimated by amplification of reference gene primers within the assay. To quantify the absolute abundance of each unique TCRbeta CDR3 rearrangement, sequence reads were collapsed and filtered. For each sample, productive Simpson clonality was calculated as the square root of Simpson's diversity index over productive rearrangements. TCRdb provides this immuneACCESS table in a form limited to in-frame rearrangements. Some clones are lacking; in checked studies, under half of them reflect an unresolved V gene, and why the rest are absent is not known. Clone size and the V and J calls come from that table; the DNA yielded D and trimming. Counted in this sample were 250,000 or so clones; approximately 84% of them appeared once. Jointly, the top ten make up under 7% of the sample.

The CDR3 spans 12 residues, from the cysteine through the phenylalanine. Just the 36-base CDR3 DNA is kept, in frame starting at base 1. CDR1 and CDR2, per the germline V gene, are SQVTM and ANQGSEA. V and J lose 7 bases and 1 base, and a span of 10 bases separates them. The receptor was derived from a woman aged 45 to 65 who had been exposed to COVID-19. The chain employs TRBV29-1 and TRBJ1-1; TRBD1 is possibly the D segment (5 matching bases). Material: PBMCs or T cells enriched from blood (not recorded which). The DNA sequence is as follows: TGCAGCGCCGGACACGGGAACACTGAAGCTTTCTTT. The encoded protein is CSAGHGNTEAFF.